What follows are 5 T cell receptor beta chains derived from one specimen sequenced in a study of beta chain features in type 1 diabetes. Study results and caveats: All four CD4+ subsets of Type 1 diabetes patients contained TCRB CDR3s that were moderately but significantly shorter.

cDNA synthesis used the whole RNA isolate, giving expressed TCRB sequences. Produced via immunoSEQ multiplex PCR; TCRdb's table is partial and in-frame only. The repertoire holds 300,000 to 350,000 clones, with over 7% as singletons. These receptors lack a known antigen. The sequenced sample consisted of central memory CD4+ T cells from blood. These receptors originate from a man aged 30 to 45 with type 1 diabetes.

This chain connects TRBV10-3 to TRBJ1-2; the match to TRBD1 covers 7 bases. The ends lost 6 bases at V and 0 bases at J; junction bases unmatched: 7. Germline-derived CDR1 and CDR2 are ENHRY and SYGVKD. The CDR3 contains 15 residues. The DNA for the CDR3 is TGTGCCATCAGCAGTGGGACAGCGTCTAACTATGGCTACACCTTC. Translation: CAISSGTASNYGYTF.

This clone was seen only a few times. The chain is built from TRBV4-3 and TRBJ2-6; D possibly corresponds to TRBD2 (5 bases). The CDR3 consists of 13 residues. Looked up from germline, CDR1 is LGHNA and CDR2 is YSLEER. The V and J ends lost 8 bases and 4 bases respectively, with 9 bases between them. The chain's CDR3 is CASGGPGANVLTF. DNA for the CDR3: TGCGCCAGCGGCGGGCCAGGGGCCAACGTCCTGACTTTC.

This clone has only a few counts. The V call is TRBV30, the J call TRBJ2-5, with 8 bases that match TRBD2. V shed 6 bases, J shed 2 bases, and the junction held 8 bases outside the gene matches. The CDR3 is made up of 14 amino acids. Germline lookup yields CDR1 GTSNPN and CDR2 SVGIG (reference sequence). The CDR3 DNA reads TGTGCCTGCTCCAAGACTAGCGTGCAAGAGACCCAGTACTTC. Translated: CACSKTSVQETQYF. Full variable domain (missing parts from reference TRBV30 and TRBJ2-5): SQTIHQWPATLVQPVGSPLSLECTVEGTSNPNLYWYRQAAGRGLQLLFYSVGIGQISSEVPQNLSASRPQDRQFILSSKKLLLSDSGFYLCACSKTSVQETQYFGPGTRLLVL.

This clone came up a few times. The chain uses TRBV9 and TRBJ2-5; D might be TRBD2 (5 bases). V was pared by 0 bases and J by 5 bases, with 17 bases between. The germline gives CDR1 SGDLS, CDR2 YYNGEE. The CDR3 runs to 16 residues. CDR3 region: CASSVAEGSSGETQYF. The CDR3 DNA reads as TGTGCCAGCAGCGTAGCAGAGGGTTCCTCCGGGGAGACCCAGTACTTC.

V and J are TRBV13 and TRBJ1-2; a weak D match, TRBD1 (6 bases). This CDR3 is built from 14 residues. CDR1 is PRHDT and CDR2 is FYEKMQ in the germline V gene (reference sequence). V was pared by 2 bases and J by 4 bases, with 11 bases between. The CDR3 DNA reads TGTGCCAGCAGCTTAAACAGGGAGGGCTATGGCTACACCTTC. It specifies CASSLNREGYGYTF. The variable domain in full, completed from reference TRBV13 and TRBJ1-2, reads AAGVIQSPRHLIKEKRETATLKCYPIPRHDTVYWYQQGPGQDPQFLISFYEKMQSDKGSIPDRFSAQQFSDYHSELNMSSLELGDSALYFCASSLNREGYGYTFGSGTRLTVV.